These T cell receptor beta chains were read from a single sample in a study of beta chain features in type 1 diabetes. The table came from immunoSEQ multiplex PCR; TCRdb's copy has only in-frame clones and leaves some out. This table holds under 950,000 clones, roughly a sixth found once. The specimen was naive CD4+ T cells from blood. Receptor source: a young woman in good health. Both conserved end residues are part of each CDR3. The order of the fields is clone size, V gene, D gene, J gene, CDR3 length, CDR3 protein, CDR3 DNA. D genes are given only for firm matches. Clone sizes are given selectively: once, few, many, or a class where the clone is expanded.

NA	TRBV28	NA	TRBJ1-1	15	CASGPQGAGPREAFF	TGTGCCAGCGGCCCTCAGGGTGCGGGGCCAAGAGAAGCTTTCTTT
NA	TRBV12-2	NA	TRBJ2-1	14	CASRGRSSYNEQFF	TGTGCAAGTCGCGGACGGAGCTCCTACAATGAGCAGTTCTTC
NA	TRBV6-6	TRBD1	TRBJ1-5	13	CASSYTGEQPQHF	TGTGCCAGCAGTTACACAGGGGAGCAGCCCCAGCATTTT
NA	TRBV6-5	NA	TRBJ2-7	14	CASISSGTGYEQYF	TGTGCCAGCATCTCTAGCGGGACAGGCTACGAGCAGTACTTC
few	TRBV7-2	NA	TRBJ1-1	14	CASSLGGGRTEAFF	TGTGCCAGCAGCTTGGGTGGGGGACGCACTGAAGCTTTCTTT
NA	TRBV18	TRBD2	TRBJ2-1	16	CASSPPSGRAYNEQFF	TGTGCCAGCTCACCTCCAAGCGGGAGGGCCTACAATGAGCAGTTCTTC
few	TRBV2	TRBD2	TRBJ2-2	15	CATDRLAVNTGELFF	TGTGCCACCGACCGACTAGCGGTTAACACCGGGGAGCTGTTTTTT
few	TRBV19	NA	TRBJ2-5	13	CASNKAGQETQYF	TGTGCCAGTAATAAGGCGGGACAAGAGACCCAGTACTTC
NA	TRBV29-1	NA	TRBJ1-2	14	CSVEDGGQGLGYTF	TGCAGCGTTGAAGATGGTGGGCAGGGGCTTGGCTACACCTTC
few	TRBV6-1	NA	TRBJ1-2	14	CASSRMRGPYGYTF	TGTGCCAGCAGTCGAATGAGGGGCCCCTATGGCTACACCTTC
NA	TRBV5-1	NA	TRBJ2-1	16	CASSFSGTSSYNEQFF	TGCGCCAGCAGCTTTAGCGGTACGAGCTCCTACAATGAGCAGTTCTTC
many	TRBV10-3	NA	TRBJ2-7	9	CAMGYEQYF	TGTGCCATGGGATACGAGCAGTACTTC
NA	TRBV18	NA	TRBJ2-3	11	CASSRTDTQYF	TGTGCCAGCTCCCGCACAGATACGCAGTATTTT
few	TRBV5-4	NA	TRBJ2-3	14	CASSSRAGTDTQYF	TGTGCCAGCAGCTCGAGAGCAGGCACAGATACGCAGTATTTT
few	TRBV28	TRBD1	TRBJ1-2	15	CASSGQGFGSGGYTF	TGTGCCAGCAGCGGACAGGGTTTCGGTTCAGGAGGCTACACCTTC
NA	TRBV7-8	NA	TRBJ2-2	16	CASSLTGGGGRGELFF	TGTGCCAGCAGCTTGACAGGAGGCGGGGGCCGAGGGGAGCTGTTTTTT
NA	TRBV4-2	TRBD2	TRBJ2-3	19	CASSQKPGTSGSRPDTQYF	TGTGCCAGCAGCCAAAAGCCCGGGACTAGCGGGAGTCGTCCAGATACGCAGTATTTT
NA	TRBV5-4	NA	TRBJ2-5	13	CASSSGGEETQYF	TGTGCCAGCAGCTCGGGTGGAGAAGAGACCCAGTACTTC
few	TRBV4-2	NA	TRBJ2-3	13	CASSQDWLDTQYF	TGTGCCAGCAGCCAAGATTGGCTAGATACGCAGTATTTT
NA	TRBV5-1	TRBD1	TRBJ2-1	16	CASSSPGQGSYNEQFF	TGCGCCAGCAGCTCACCGGGACAGGGAAGCTACAATGAGCAGTTCTTC
NA	TRBV20-1	NA	TRBJ2-5	11	CSARDRGTQYF	TGCAGTGCTAGAGACCGGGGGACCCAGTACTTC
NA	TRBV5-6	NA	TRBJ2-7	14	CASNRPGRAYEQYF	TGTGCCAGCAACCGACCGGGACGGGCCTACGAGCAGTACTTC
NA	TRBV4-1	NA	TRBJ2-7	13	CASSQDPRAVQYF	TGCGCCAGCAGCCAGGATCCTCGGGCAGTTCAGTACTTC
NA	TRBV6-6	TRBD1	TRBJ1-1	15	CASSDLLGGGTEAFF	TGTGCCAGCAGTGACCTTTTAGGGGGCGGCACTGAAGCTTTCTTT
NA	TRBV5-1	NA	TRBJ1-1	14	CASSLQGGITEAFF	TGCGCCAGCAGCTTACAGGGAGGGATCACTGAAGCTTTCTTT
NA	TRBV4-1	NA	TRBJ2-1	12	CASSQVGGVEFF	TGCGCCAGCAGCCAAGTCGGGGGAGTCGAGTTCTTC
NA	TRBV7-6	NA	TRBJ2-5	12	CASSLRGETQYF	TGTGCCAGCAGCTTAAGGGGGGAGACCCAGTACTTC
NA	TRBV6-1	NA	TRBJ2-6	15	CASSIQSSGANVLTF	TGTGCCAGCAGCATCCAGAGCTCTGGGGCCAACGTCCTGACTTTC
few	TRBV2	NA	TRBJ2-5	12	CASRVRVETQYF	TGTGCCAGCAGAGTTAGGGTGGAGACCCAGTACTTC
few	TRBV28	NA	TRBJ1-1	15	CASIPSGGLNTEAFF	TGTGCCAGCATTCCTTCTGGCGGACTGAACACTGAAGCTTTCTTT
NA	TRBV21-1	NA	TRBJ2-7	19	CASTPVRDREDSRSYEQYF	TGTGCCAGCACCCCAGTCCGGGACAGGGAAGATAGTCGCTCCTACGAGCAGTACTTC
NA	TRBV10-3	TRBD1	TRBJ2-2	15	CATTGVGAPTGELFF	TGTGCCACCACAGGGGTGGGAGCCCCGACCGGGGAGCTGTTTTTT
NA	TRBV28	TRBD2	TRBJ2-3	15	CASSLQTSAFYPQYF	TGTGCCAGCAGCCTTCAGACTAGCGCCTTCTATCCGCAGTATTTT
NA	TRBV11-1	TRBD1	TRBJ2-7	14	CASSFTDRAHEQYF	TGTGCCAGCAGCTTCACCGACAGGGCCCACGAGCAGTACTTC
NA	TRBV10-3	TRBD1	TRBJ1-1	13	CAISADRGTEAFF	TGTGCCATCAGTGCGGACAGGGGCACTGAAGCTTTCTTT
NA	TRBV6-5	NA	TRBJ1-2	13	CASSSGPSHGYTF	TGTGCCAGCAGTTCGGGTCCGTCCCATGGCTACACCTTC
few	TRBV18	TRBD1	TRBJ1-4	15	CASSPATGGNEKLFF	TGTGCCAGCTCACCAGCCACAGGGGGAAATGAAAAACTGTTTTTT
NA	TRBV7-6	NA	TRBJ1-4	14	CASRGNQGSGKLFF	TGTGCCAGCAGGGGGAACCAGGGGAGCGGAAAACTGTTTTTT
NA	TRBV7-3	NA	TRBJ2-3	16	CASSSRRLQNTDTQYF	TGTGCCAGCAGCTCCAGAAGACTGCAGAACACAGATACGCAGTATTTT
few	TRBV7-6	NA	TRBJ2-3	16	CASSRGLSYSTDTQYF	TGTGCCAGCAGTCGCGGACTTTCCTATAGCACAGATACGCAGTATTTT
NA	TRBV2	TRBD1	TRBJ1-1	13	CASSGQGNTEAFF	TGTGCCAGCAGCGGACAGGGGAACACTGAAGCTTTCTTT
NA	TRBV6-6	TRBD2	TRBJ2-4	15	CASSLLAVEQNIQYF	TGTGCCAGCAGCTTACTAGCGGTAGAGCAAAACATTCAGTACTTC
NA	TRBV4-2	NA	TRBJ2-2	16	CASSQVPQLNTGELFF	TGTGCCAGCAGCCAGGTGCCCCAATTGAACACCGGGGAGCTGTTTTTT
few	TRBV7-7	TRBD1	TRBJ2-4	21	CASSLSPGQEVSGAVANIQYF	TGTGCTAGCAGCTTATCCCCGGGACAGGAGGTATCGGGGGCCGTTGCAAACATTCAGTACTTC
few	TRBV5-1	TRBD2	TRBJ2-7	13	CASSSAGDHEQYF	TGCGCCAGCAGCTCGGCGGGAGACCACGAGCAGTACTTC
NA	TRBV9	NA	TRBJ2-6	18	CASSPRSGIGSGANVLTF	TGTGCCAGCAGCCCCCGATCAGGGATTGGCTCTGGGGCCAACGTCCTGACTTTC
NA	TRBV6-5	NA	TRBJ1-5	13	CASSRTGNQPQHF	TGTGCCAGCAGCCGGACGGGCAATCAGCCCCAGCATTTT
NA	TRBV7-2	NA	TRBJ2-3	15	CASSLAGGSLDTQYF	TGTGCCAGCAGCTTAGCGGGAGGCTCCCTAGATACGCAGTATTTT
few	TRBV28	TRBD2	TRBJ2-7	14	CASSLRAGTYEQYF	TGTGCCAGCAGTTTAAGAGCGGGGACCTACGAGCAGTACTTC
NA	TRBV2	NA	TRBJ2-3	15	CASSDPGVGTDTQYF	TGTGCCAGCAGTGATCCGGGAGTGGGTACAGATACGCAGTATTTT
many	TRBV16	NA	TRBJ1-5	14	CASSAGHHNQPQHF	TGTGCCAGCAGCGCTGGGCATCACAATCAGCCCCAGCATTTT
NA	TRBV10-3	NA	TRBJ2-7	12	CAISAYPGDEYF	TGTGCCATCAGTGCTTATCCGGGGGATGAATACTTC
NA	TRBV18	NA	TRBJ2-3	13	CASSPMGPDTQYF	TGTGCCAGCTCACCGATGGGACCCGATACGCAGTATTTT
few	TRBV18	TRBD1	TRBJ1-5	15	CASAPGQGIGQPQHF	TGTGCCAGCGCACCGGGACAGGGGATCGGTCAGCCCCAGCATTTT
NA	TRBV28	NA	TRBJ2-7	14	CASFKRGKGYEQYF	TGTGCCAGCTTCAAAAGGGGAAAGGGCTACGAGCAGTACTTC